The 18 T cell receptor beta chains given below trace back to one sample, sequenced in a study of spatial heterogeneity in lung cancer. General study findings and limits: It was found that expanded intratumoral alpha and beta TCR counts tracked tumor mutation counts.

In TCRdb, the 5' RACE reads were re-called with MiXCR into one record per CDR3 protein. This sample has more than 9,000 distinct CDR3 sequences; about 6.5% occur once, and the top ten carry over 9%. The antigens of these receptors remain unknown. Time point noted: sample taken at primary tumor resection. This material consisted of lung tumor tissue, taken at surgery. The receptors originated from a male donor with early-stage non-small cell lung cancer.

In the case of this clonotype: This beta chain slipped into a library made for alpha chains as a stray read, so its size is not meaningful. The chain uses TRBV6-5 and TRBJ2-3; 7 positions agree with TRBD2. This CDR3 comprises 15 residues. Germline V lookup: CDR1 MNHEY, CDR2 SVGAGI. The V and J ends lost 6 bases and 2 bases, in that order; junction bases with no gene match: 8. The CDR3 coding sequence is TGTGCCAGCAGAAACGGACTAGGGGACACAGATACGCAGTATTTT. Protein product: CASRNGLGDTDTQYF.

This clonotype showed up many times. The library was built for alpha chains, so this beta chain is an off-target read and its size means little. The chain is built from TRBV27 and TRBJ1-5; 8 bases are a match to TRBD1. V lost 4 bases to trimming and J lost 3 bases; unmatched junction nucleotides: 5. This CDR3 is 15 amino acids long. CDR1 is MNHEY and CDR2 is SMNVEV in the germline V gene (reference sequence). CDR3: CASSSDRGVNQPQHF. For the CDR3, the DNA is TGTGCCAGCAGTTCCGACAGGGGAGTCAATCAGCCCCAGCATTTT.

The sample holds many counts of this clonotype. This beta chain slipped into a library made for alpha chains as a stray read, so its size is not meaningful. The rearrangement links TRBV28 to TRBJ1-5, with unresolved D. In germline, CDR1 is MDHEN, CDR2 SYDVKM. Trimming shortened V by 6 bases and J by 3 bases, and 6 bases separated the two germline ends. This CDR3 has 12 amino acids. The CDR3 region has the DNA TGTGCCAGCAGGGGAAACAATCAGCCCCAGCATTTT. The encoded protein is CASRGNNQPQHF.

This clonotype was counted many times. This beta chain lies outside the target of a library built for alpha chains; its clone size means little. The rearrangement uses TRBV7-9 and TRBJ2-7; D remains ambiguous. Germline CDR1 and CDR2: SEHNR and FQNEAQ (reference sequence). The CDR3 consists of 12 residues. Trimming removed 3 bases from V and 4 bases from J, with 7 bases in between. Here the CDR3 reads CASSFEPYEQYF. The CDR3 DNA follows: TGTGCCAGCAGCTTCGAACCATACGAGCAGTACTTC.

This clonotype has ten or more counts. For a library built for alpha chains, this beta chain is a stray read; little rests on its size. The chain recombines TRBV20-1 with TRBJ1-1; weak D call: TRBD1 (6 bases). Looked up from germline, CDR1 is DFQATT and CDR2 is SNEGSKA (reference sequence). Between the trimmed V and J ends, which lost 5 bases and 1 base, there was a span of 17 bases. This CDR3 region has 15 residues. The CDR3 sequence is CSAETLQGSNTEAFF. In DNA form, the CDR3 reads TGCAGTGCTGAAACCCTACAGGGTTCGAACACTGAAGCTTTCTTT.

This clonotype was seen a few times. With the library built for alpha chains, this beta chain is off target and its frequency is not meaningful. The CDR3 DNA reads as TGCAGTGCTCATAGCGGGAGCACAGATACGCAGTATTTT. Its protein product is CSAHSGSTDTQYF. The chain joins TRBV20-1 to TRBJ2-3; 7 nucleotides match TRBD2. Germline V gives CDR1 DFQATT, CDR2 SNEGSKA (reference sequence). CDR3 length equals 13 residues. Trimming removed 5 bases from V and 0 bases from J; junction bases left unmatched: 2.

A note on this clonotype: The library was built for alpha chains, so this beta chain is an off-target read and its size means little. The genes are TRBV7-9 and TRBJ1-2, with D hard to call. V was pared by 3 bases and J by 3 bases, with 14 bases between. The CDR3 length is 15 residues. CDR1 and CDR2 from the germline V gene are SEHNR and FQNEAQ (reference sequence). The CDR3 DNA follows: TGTGCCAGCAGCTTCCCGGACCGAGGCCACTATGGCTACACCTTC. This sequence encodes CASSFPDRGHYGYTF.

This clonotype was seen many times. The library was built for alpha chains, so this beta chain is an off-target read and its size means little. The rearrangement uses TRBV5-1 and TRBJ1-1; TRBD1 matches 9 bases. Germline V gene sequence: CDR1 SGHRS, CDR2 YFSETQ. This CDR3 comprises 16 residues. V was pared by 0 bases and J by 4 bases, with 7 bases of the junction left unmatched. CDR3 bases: TGCGCCAGCAGCTTGGCGGGACAGGGAGCGGGCACTGAAGCTTTCTTT. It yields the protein CASSLAGQGAGTEAFF. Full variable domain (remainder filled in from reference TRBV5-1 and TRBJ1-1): KAGVTQTPRYLIKTRGQQVTLSCSPISGHRSVSWYQQTPGQGLQFLFEYFSETQRNKGNFPGRFSGRQFSNSRSEMNVSTLELGDSALYLCASSLAGQGAGTEAFFGQGTRLTVV.

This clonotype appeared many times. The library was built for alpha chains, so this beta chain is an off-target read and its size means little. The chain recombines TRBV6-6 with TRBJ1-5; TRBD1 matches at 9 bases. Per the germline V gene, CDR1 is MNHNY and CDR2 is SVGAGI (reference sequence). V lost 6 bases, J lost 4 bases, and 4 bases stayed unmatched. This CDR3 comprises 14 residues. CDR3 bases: TGTGCCAGCAGGACTGGGACAGGGAATCAGCCCCAGCATTTT. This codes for CASRTGTGNQPQHF.

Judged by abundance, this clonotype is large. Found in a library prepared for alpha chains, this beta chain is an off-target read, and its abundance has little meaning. As DNA, the CDR3 is TGCAGTGCTAGAGAGGTGACTAGCGGGATCCTTGGGCAGTTCTTC. This gives the protein CSAREVTSGILGQFF. V is TRBV20-1 and J is TRBJ2-1, with 11 bases aligning to TRBD2. Trimming removed 0 bases from V and 12 bases from J; junction bases left unmatched: 10. Germline V gene data show CDR1 as DFQATT and CDR2 as SNEGSKA (reference sequence). This CDR3 comprises 15 residues.

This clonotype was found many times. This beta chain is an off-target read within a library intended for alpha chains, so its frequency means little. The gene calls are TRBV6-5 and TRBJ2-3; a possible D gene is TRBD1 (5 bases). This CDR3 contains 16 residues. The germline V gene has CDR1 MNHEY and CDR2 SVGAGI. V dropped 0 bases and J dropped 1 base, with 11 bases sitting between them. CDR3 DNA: TGTGCCAGCAGTTACTCGACAGTTTCTGGCACAGATACGCAGTATTTT. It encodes CASSYSTVSGTDTQYF.

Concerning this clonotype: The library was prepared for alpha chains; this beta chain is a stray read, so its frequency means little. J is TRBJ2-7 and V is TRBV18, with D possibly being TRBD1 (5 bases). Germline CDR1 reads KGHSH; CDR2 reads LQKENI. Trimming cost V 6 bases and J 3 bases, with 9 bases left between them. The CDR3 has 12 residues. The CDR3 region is CASSRTSYEQYF. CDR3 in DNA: TGTGCCAGCTCTCGGACAAGCTACGAGCAGTACTTC.

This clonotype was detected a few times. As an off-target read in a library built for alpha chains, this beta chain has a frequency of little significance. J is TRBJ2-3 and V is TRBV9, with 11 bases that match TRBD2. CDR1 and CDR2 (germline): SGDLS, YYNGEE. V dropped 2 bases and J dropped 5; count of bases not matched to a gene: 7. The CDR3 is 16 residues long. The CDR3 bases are TGTGCCAGCAGCGTCACTAGCGGGAGTTACGGAGATACGCAGTATTTT. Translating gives CASSVTSGSYGDTQYF.

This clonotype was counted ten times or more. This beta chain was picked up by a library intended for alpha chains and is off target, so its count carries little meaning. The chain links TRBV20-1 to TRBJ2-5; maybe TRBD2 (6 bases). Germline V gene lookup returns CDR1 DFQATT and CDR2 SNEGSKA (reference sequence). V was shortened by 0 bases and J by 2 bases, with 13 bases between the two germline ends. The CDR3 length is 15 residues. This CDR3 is CSARDYGRGQETQYF. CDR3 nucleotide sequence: TGCAGTGCTAGAGACTACGGCCGGGGGCAAGAGACCCAGTACTTC.

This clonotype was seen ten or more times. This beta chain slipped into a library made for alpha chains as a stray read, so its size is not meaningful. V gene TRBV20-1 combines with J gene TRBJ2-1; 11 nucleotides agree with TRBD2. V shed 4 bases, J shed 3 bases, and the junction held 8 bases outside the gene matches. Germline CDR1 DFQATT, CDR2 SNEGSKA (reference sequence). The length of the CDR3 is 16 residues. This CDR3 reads CSAMGSGRALYNEQFF. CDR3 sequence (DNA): TGCAGTGCTATGGGTAGCGGGAGGGCCCTCTACAATGAGCAGTTCTTC.

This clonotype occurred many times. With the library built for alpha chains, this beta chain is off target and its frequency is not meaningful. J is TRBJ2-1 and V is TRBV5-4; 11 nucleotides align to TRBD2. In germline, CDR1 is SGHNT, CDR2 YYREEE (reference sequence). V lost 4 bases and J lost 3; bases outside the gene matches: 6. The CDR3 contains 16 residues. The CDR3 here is CASSGTSGSIYNEQFF. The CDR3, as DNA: TGTGCCAGCAGCGGAACTAGCGGGAGCATCTACAATGAGCAGTTCTTC.

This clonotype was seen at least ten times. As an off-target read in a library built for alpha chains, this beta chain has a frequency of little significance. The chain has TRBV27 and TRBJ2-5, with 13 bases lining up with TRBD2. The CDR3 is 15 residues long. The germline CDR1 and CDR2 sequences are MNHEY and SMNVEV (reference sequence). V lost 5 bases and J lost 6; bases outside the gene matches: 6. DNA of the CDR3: TGTGCCAGCAGTCCACTAGCGGGGGGGCCAAAGACCCAGTACTTC. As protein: CASSPLAGGPKTQYF.

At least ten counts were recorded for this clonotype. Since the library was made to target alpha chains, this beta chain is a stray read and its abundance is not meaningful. CDR3 region: CATSTIRGFEAFF. CDR3 DNA: TGTGCCACCAGCACCATTCGGGGTTTCGAAGCTTTCTTT. The chain employs TRBV15 and TRBJ1-1; no firm D call. Germline assignment: CDR1 LNHNV and CDR2 YYDKDF (reference sequence). V lost 4 bases, J lost 8 bases, and 14 bases lay in between. This CDR3 contains 13 residues.